This T cell receptor beta chain was sequenced during a study of tumor-infiltrating lymphocytes in primary liver carcinoma. About the study: The patients presented with primary liver carcinoma, which was managed through surgical resection.

Germline V gene data show CDR1 as SEHNR and CDR2 as FQNEAQ (reference sequence). Trimming shortened V by 4 bases and J by 8 bases, and 14 bases separated the two germline ends. The CDR3 is 13 residues long. Germline DNA was extracted too, while blood RNA derived from unsorted whole blood. A remark on this clonotype: As yet, its antigen is unknown.

Study-wide points: CD4+ and CD8+ repertoires could not be compared in these unsorted bulk samples. When set against blood, tumors had a significantly higher top-250-clone fraction (p = 0.039).

Making TCR beta cDNA involved around 520 ng total RNA and a constant-region primer. Each TCR beta library was derived from three nested multiplex PCR rounds that employed slightly modified ARM-PCR. Use of TRBV1-TRBV30 forward primers with a C-beta reverse primer characterized the first two PCR rounds, which lasted around 9 cycles each. MiXCR was run by TCRdb on the multiplex PCR reads, yielding one entry per CDR3 protein. The data hold some 190,000 distinct CDR3 sequences, with 50% to 75% observed a single time. This sequence was found in a man between 40 and 49 years old with primary liver carcinoma and hepatitis B virus infection. The sequenced sample consisted of peripheral blood. The chain combines TRBV7-9 with TRBJ1-2, with no clear D. In DNA form, the CDR3 reads TGTGCCAGCAGCTCTGAAATACCATGGGGCTACACCTTC. Translating it yields CASSSEIPWGYTF.